This TCR beta chain came from a study of T and B cells in COVID-19 patients. The study, taken as a whole, reports: There were 2,331 TCR clusters exclusive to the recovered cohort, a few dozen with low generation probability.

A note on this clonotype: No antigen is known for it.

BIOMED2 TRB-A/B primer pools were used in multiplex TRB PCR. TCRdb reprocessed the multiplex PCR reads with MiXCR, giving one entry per CDR3 protein. The sample includes 4,500 to 6,500 distinct CDR3 sequences, 20% to 30% of them seen just once. From blood, about 240-550 ng of genomic DNA served as TRB template. Germline CDR1 and CDR2: LNHDA and SQIVND (reference sequence). This CDR3 is built from 16 residues. With 3 bases clipped from V and 9 bases from J, the junction kept 7 bases outside the gene matches. The sequence was obtained from a human donor with active COVID-19. Sequencing used blood. J is TRBJ2-1 and V is TRBV19, with 14 bases lining up with TRBD2. DNA of the CDR3: TGTGCCAGTAGTATTCCGGGACTAGCGGGAGCGGCTGAGCAGTTCTTC. It yields the protein CASSIPGLAGAAEQFF.